The source of this T cell receptor (beta chain) is a study of blood T cell repertoires in COVID-19. Looked up from germline, CDR1 is SGHAT and CDR2 is FQNNGV. CDR3 length: 12 residues. Trimming took 1 base from V and 6 from J, leaving 3 bases between them. Sequencing used immunoSEQ multiplex PCR; TCRdb keeps in-frame clones, though not all of them. The profile covers approximately 170,000 clones, with 65% to 85% appearing a single time and 3.6% taken by the ten largest. The TCR originated in a woman between 50 and 59 years old in a cohort exposed to, infected with or recovered from COVID-19 (not recorded which). The sequencing sample was made of PBMCs or T cells enriched from blood (not recorded which). The rearrangement links TRBV11-2 to TRBJ2-2; unclear D gene. The CDR3 protein is CASSLAAGELFF. CDR3 nucleotide sequence: TGTGCCAGCAGCTTAGCGGCCGGGGAGCTGTTTTTT.